This T cell receptor (beta chain) was recorded in a study of CD8 T cells in Susac syndrome. This CDR3 region has 14 residues. Germline CDR1 GTSNPN, CDR2 SVGIG (reference sequence). The V and J ends lost 5 bases and 1 base respectively, with 11 bases between them. Random-hexamer reverse transcription was applied to about 0.45 to 1 ug RNA. TCRdb ran MiXCR on the immunoSEQ multiplex PCR reads and lists one entry per CDR3 protein. The sample lists 95,000 to 150,000 distinct CDR3 sequences; nearly 96% were seen once. Sequencing input: CD4+ T cells from PBMCs. The receptor's source is a human donor with Susac syndrome. The chain couples TRBV30 to TRBJ2-2; TRBD2 might be the D (5 bases). The CDR3 region is CAWDQRQNTGELFF. CDR3 coding DNA: TGTGCCTGGGACCAGCGGCAGAACACCGGGGAGCTGTTTTTT.